Each of the 12 T cell receptor beta chains below was sequenced from the same sample in a study of regulatory T cells in long-lasting Graves disease. The sample's time point: newly diagnosed GD, antithyroid drugs for less than 3 months. Construction of the TCR library relied on RNA isolated from PBMCs. The TCR beta library used iRepertoire HTBI primers with Arm-PCR amplification of CDR3. In TCRdb, the multiplex PCR reads were re-called with MiXCR into one record per CDR3 protein. The data show 450,000 to 500,000 distinct CDR3 sequences, about 16% seen once. These same data were also listed under a study on T cells in Graves' hyperthyroidism and ophthalmopathy.

The sequencing here drew on peripheral blood mononuclear cells (PBMCs), taken at new diagnosis, from a patient treated with antithyroid drugs. The receptors were sampled from a man aged 40-49 years with Graves disease.

This clonotype was counted only a few times. The chain recombines TRBV28 with TRBJ1-2, with D possibly matching TRBD1 (6 bases). Per germline, CDR1 MDHEN and CDR2 SYDVKM. This CDR3 is built from 14 residues. Trimming removed 8 bases at V and 5 bases at J, with 18 bases between. CDR3 in amino acids: CASGPGGDKYGYTF. CDR3 nucleotide sequence: TGTGCCAGCGGGCCCGGAGGGGACAAATATGGCTACACCTTC.

V is TRBV19 and J is TRBJ1-5; no reliable D call. Trimming cost V 7 bases and J 2 bases, with 21 bases left between them. The CDR3 covers 17 residues. CDR1 and CDR2 from the germline V gene are LNHDA and SQIVND (reference sequence). The CDR3 region is CASKILRAGRGNQPQHF. CDR3 sequence (DNA): TGTGCCAGTAAAATATTGAGGGCGGGGAGGGGCAATCAGCCCCAGCATTTT. The full variable domain, its missing parts supplied by reference TRBV19 and TRBJ1-5, is DGGITQSPKYLFRKEGQNVTLSCEQNLNHDAMYWYRQDPGQGLRLIYYSQIVNDFQKGDIAEGYSVSREKKESFPLTVTSAQKNPTAFYLCASKILRAGRGNQPQHFGDGTRLSIL.

This clonotype came up many times. The chain combines TRBV6-1 with TRBJ2-7; no firm D call. CDR3 size: 16 residues. V gave up 0 bases and J gave up 0 bases, with 12 bases separating them. CDR1 is MNHNS, CDR2 SASEGT, per germline. As DNA, the CDR3 is TGTGCCAGCAGTGAAGCGCTTACGGGCTTCTCCTACGAGCAGTACTTC. Protein sequence: CASSEALTGFSYEQYF.

This clonotype was seen ten or more times. The chain combines TRBV3-1 with TRBJ1-1; TRBD1 might be the D (5 bases). V was cut by 4 bases and J by 13 bases, with 19 bases left in between. The CDR3 length is 13 residues. CDR1 and CDR2 from the germline V gene are LGHDT and YNNKEL (reference sequence). The CDR3 loop reads CASSRGTSTTHFF. The CDR3 coding sequence is TGTGCCAGCAGCCGTGGGACCTCTACCACCCATTTCTTT.

This clonotype has more than one count but fewer than ten. The V call is TRBV29-1, the J call TRBJ1-1; tentative D call: TRBD1 (6 bases). The CDR3 is made up of 14 amino acids. Germline assignment: CDR1 SQVTM and CDR2 ANQGSEA. Trimming removed 5 bases from V and 3 bases from J, with 16 bases in between. This CDR3 reads CSVSRTAWDTEAFF. DNA for the CDR3: TGCAGCGTTTCACGGACAGCTTGGGACACTGAAGCTTTCTTT.

The J gene is TRBJ2-1, the V gene TRBV7-9; D not resolved. The CDR3 spans 13 residues. V lost 0 bases, J lost 12 bases, and 12 bases lay in between. The V gene's germline CDR1 is SEHNR and CDR2 FQNEAQ (reference sequence). Here the CDR3 reads CASSLATSRWQFF. The CDR3 nucleotides are TGTGCCAGCAGCTTAGCAACCTCCCGGTGGCAGTTCTTC.

This clonotype was seen ten or more times. The gene calls are TRBV25-1 and TRBJ2-1; perhaps TRBD2 as D (5 bases). CDR3 length equals 14 residues. The germline V and J ends were trimmed by 7 bases and 7 bases, with 17 bases remaining between them. Germline CDR1 is MGHDK and CDR2 is SYGVNS. CDR3 residues: CASKGVAPGNEQFF. The CDR3 nucleotides read TGTGCCAGCAAGGGCGTCGCACCGGGAAATGAGCAGTTCTTC.

This clonotype was observed once. The chain links TRBV20-1 to TRBJ2-1; a weak D match, TRBD1 (6 bases). Germline V gene lookup returns CDR1 DFQATT and CDR2 SNEGSKA (reference sequence). This CDR3 contains 14 residues. Between the trimmed V and J ends, which lost 3 bases and 3 bases, there was a span of 12 bases. The CDR3 protein is CSARYRTVYNEQFF. CDR3 DNA: TGCAGTGCTAGGTACCGGACAGTCTACAATGAGCAGTTCTTC.

This clonotype has a handful of counts. The chain couples TRBV11-2 to TRBJ2-5; 16 positions agree with TRBD2. The germline gives CDR1 SGHAT, CDR2 FQNNGV. The ends lost 3 bases at V and 2 bases at J; junction bases unmatched: 6. The length of the CDR3 is 18 residues. The CDR3 sequence is CASSFGTSGRAGQETQYF. CDR3 in DNA: TGTGCCAGCAGCTTCGGGACTAGCGGGAGGGCCGGGCAAGAGACCCAGTACTTC.

The V and J genes are TRBV4-1 and TRBJ2-5; TRBD1 matches 8 bases. Germline assignment: CDR1 MGHRA and CDR2 YSYEKL. This CDR3 region has 15 residues. V was pared by 1 base and J by 6 bases, with 7 bases of the junction left unmatched. The CDR3 coding sequence is TGCGCCAGCAGCCAAGTAGAGACAGGGGAACAGACCCAGTACTTC. This encodes CASSQVETGEQTQYF.

The CDR3 DNA follows: TGTGCCAGCAGTCCCACCCAAGCCTTCCGGGACAGGTCTGGAAACACCATATATTTT. Its protein is CASSPTQAFRDRSGNTIYF. The genes are TRBV28 and TRBJ1-3, with 8 bases identical to TRBD1. The CDR3 extends over 19 amino acids. CDR1 is MDHEN, CDR2 SYDVKM, per germline. With 5 bases clipped from V and 1 base from J, the junction kept 16 bases outside the gene matches.

There are many counts of this clonotype. The chain is built from TRBV3-1 and TRBJ2-5, with no clear D. This CDR3 is built from 12 residues. V lost 4 bases to trimming and J lost 2 bases, with 5 bases between them. Germline loops: CDR1 LGHDT, CDR2 YNNKEL (reference sequence). CDR3 DNA: TGTGCCAGCAGCCGAATTCAAGAGACCCAGTACTTC. Its protein is CASSRIQETQYF.